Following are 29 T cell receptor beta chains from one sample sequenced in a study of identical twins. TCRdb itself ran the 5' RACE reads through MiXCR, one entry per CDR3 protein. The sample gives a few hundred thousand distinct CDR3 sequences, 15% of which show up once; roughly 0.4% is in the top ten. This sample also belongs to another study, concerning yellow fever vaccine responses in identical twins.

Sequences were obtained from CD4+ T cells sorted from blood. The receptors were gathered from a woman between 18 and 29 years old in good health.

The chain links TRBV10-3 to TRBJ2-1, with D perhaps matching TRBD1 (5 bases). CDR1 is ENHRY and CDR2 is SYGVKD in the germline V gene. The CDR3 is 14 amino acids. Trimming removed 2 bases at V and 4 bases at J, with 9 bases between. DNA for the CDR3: TGTGCCATCAGTGAGACCGACAGATACAATGAGCAGTTCTTC. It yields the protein CAISETDRYNEQFF.

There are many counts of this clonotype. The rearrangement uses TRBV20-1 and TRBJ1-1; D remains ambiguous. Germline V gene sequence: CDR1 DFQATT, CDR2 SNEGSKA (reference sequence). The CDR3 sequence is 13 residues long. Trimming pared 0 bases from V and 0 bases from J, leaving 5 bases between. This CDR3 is CSARDTLNTEAFF. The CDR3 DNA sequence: TGCAGTGCTAGAGACACGCTGAACACTGAAGCTTTCTTT.

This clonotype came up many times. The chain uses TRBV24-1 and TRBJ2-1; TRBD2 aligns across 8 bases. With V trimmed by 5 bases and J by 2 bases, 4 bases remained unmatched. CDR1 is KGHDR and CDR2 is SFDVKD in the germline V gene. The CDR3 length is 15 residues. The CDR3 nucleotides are TGTGCCACCAGTGCTGGACTAGCCCCCTACAATGAGCAGTTCTTC. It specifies CATSAGLAPYNEQFF.

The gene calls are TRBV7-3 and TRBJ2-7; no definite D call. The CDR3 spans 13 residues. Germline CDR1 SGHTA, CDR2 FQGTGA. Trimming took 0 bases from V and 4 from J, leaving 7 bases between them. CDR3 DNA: TGTGCCAGCAGCTTAACTTTGGGTTACGAGCAGTACTTC. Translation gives CASSLTLGYEQYF.

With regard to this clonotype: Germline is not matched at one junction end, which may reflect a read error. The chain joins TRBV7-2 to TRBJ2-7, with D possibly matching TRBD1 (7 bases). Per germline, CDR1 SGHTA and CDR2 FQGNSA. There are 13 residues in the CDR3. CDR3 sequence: CASMRDSLRPMHF. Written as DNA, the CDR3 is TGTGCCAGCATGCGGGACAGCCTAAGACCGATGCACTTC.

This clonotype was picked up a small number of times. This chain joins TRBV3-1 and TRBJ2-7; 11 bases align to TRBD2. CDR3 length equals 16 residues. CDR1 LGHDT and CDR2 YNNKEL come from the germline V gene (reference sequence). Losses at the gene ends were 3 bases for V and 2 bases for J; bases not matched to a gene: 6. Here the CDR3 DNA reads TGTGCCAGCAGCCAGGTAGCGGGAGGGCCAGCCTACGAGCAGTACTTC. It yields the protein CASSQVAGGPAYEQYF.

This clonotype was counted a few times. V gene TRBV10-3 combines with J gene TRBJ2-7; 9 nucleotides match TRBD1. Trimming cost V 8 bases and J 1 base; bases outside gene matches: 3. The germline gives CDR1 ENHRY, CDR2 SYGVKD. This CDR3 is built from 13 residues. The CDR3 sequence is CAIGGQGSYEQYF. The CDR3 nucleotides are TGTGCCATCGGGGGACAGGGATCCTACGAGCAGTACTTC.

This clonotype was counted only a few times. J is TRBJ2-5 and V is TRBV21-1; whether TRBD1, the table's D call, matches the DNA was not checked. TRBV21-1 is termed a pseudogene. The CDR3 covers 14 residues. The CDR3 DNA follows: TGTGCCAGCAGCACTACAGGGGGCCGAGAGACCCAGTACTTC. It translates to CASSTTGGRETQYF.

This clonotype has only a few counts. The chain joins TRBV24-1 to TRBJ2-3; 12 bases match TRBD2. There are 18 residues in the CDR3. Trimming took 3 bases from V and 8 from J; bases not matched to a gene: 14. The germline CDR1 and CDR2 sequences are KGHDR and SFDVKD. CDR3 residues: CATSDRLAGGVTGSTQYF. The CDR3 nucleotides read TGTGCCACCAGTGATCGGCTAGCGGGAGGGGTAACTGGAAGTACGCAGTATTTT.

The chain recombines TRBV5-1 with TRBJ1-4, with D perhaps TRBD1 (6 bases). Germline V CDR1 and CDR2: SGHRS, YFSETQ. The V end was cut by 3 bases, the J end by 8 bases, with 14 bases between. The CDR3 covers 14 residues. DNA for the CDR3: TGCGCCAGCAGCTCGGATCAGGGGCGGGAAAAACTGTTTTTT. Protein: CASSSDQGREKLFF.

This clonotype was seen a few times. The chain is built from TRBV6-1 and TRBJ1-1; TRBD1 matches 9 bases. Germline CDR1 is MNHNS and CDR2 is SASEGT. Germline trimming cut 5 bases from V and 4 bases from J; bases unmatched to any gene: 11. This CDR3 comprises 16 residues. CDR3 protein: CASSKPPGQGTTEAFF. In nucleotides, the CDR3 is TGTGCCAGCAGTAAACCCCCGGGACAGGGTACCACTGAAGCTTTCTTT.

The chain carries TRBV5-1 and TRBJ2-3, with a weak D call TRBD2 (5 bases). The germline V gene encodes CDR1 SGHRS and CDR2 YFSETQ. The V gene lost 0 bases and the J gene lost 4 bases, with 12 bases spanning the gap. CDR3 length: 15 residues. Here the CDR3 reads CASSLDWGSADTQYF. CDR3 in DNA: TGCGCCAGCAGCTTGGACTGGGGTAGCGCAGATACGCAGTATTTT. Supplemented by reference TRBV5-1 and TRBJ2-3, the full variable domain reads KAGVTQTPRYLIKTRGQQVTLSCSPISGHRSVSWYQQTPGQGLQFLFEYFSETQRNKGNFPGRFSGRQFSNSRSEMNVSTLELGDSALYLCASSLDWGSADTQYFGPGTRLTVL.

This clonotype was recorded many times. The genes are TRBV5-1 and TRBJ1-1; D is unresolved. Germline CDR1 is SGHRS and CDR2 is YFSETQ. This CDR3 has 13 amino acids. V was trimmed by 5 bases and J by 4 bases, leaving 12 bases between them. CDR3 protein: CASRGDGVTEAFF. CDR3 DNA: TGCGCCAGCAGGGGCGATGGGGTCACTGAAGCTTTCTTT. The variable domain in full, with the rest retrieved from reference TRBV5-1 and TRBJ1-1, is KAGVTQTPRYLIKTRGQQVTLSCSPISGHRSVSWYQQTPGQGLQFLFEYFSETQRNKGNFPGRFSGRQFSNSRSEMNVSTLELGDSALYLCASRGDGVTEAFFGQGTRLTVV.

The CDR3 nucleotides are TGTGCCAGCAGCTTGGTAGGCACTAAGCAGTTCTTC. It specifies CASSLVGTKQFF. The V and J genes are TRBV11-2 and TRBJ2-1; D gene uncertain. Germline assignment: CDR1 SGHAT and CDR2 FQNNGV. The V gene lost 3 bases and the J gene lost 11 bases, with 11 bases spanning the gap. The CDR3 has 12 amino acids.

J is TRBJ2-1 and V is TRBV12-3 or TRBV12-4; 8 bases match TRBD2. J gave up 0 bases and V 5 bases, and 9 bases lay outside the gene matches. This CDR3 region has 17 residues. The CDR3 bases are TGTGCCAGCAGTCGAGGACTAGCCCAGAGCTCCTACAATGAGCAGTTCTTC. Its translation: CASSRGLAQSSYNEQFF.

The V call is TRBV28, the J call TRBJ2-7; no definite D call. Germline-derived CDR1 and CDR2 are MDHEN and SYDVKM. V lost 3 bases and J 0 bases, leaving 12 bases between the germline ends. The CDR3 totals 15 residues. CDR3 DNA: TGTGCCAGCAGTTTGGACCGGGCAGCCTCCTACGAGCAGTACTTC. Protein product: CASSLDRAASYEQYF.

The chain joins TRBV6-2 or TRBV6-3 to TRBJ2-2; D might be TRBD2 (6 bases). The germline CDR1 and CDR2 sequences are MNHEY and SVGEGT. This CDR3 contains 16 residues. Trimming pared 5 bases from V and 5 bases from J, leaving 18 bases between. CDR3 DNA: TGTGCCAGCAGTCCCCCCCGGACTAAGACAACCGGGGAGCTGTTTTTT. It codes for CASSPPRTKTTGELFF.

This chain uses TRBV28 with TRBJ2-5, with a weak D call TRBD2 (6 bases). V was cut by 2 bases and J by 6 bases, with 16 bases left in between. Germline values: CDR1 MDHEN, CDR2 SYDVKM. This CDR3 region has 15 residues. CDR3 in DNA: TGTGCCAGCAGTTTAGCCGGGAACGCGGGAAAGACCCAGTACTTC. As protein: CASSLAGNAGKTQYF.

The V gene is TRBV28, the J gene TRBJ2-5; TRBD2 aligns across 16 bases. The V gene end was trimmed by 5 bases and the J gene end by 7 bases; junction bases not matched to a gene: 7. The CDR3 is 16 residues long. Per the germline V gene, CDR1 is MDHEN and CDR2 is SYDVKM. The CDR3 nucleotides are TGTGCCAGCAGTCCCCCGGGACTAGCGGGAGGGGGGACCCAGTACTTC. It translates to CASSPPGLAGGGTQYF.

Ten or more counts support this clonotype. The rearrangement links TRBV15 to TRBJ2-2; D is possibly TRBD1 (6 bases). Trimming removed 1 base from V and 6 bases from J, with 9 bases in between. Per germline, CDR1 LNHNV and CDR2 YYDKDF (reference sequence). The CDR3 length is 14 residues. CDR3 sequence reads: CATSRVWGPGELFF. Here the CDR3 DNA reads TGTGCCACCAGCAGAGTTTGGGGGCCCGGGGAGCTGTTTTTT.

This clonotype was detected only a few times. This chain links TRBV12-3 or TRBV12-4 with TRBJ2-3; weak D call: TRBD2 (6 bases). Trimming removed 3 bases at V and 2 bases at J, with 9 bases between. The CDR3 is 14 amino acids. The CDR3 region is CASSFWGVTDTQYF. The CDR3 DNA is TGTGCCAGCAGTTTTTGGGGGGTCACAGATACGCAGTATTTT.

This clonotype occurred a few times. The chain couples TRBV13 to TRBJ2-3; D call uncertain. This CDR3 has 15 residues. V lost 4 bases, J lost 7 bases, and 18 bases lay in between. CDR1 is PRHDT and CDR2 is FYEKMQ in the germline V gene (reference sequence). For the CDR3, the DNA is TGTGCCAGCAGCTCCCAATTGGACGGTTCTAATACGCAGTATTTT. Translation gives CASSSQLDGSNTQYF.

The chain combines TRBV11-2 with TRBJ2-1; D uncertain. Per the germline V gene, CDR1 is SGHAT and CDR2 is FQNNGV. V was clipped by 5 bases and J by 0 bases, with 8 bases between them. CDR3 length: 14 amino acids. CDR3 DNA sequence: TGTGCCAGCAGCCCCACCGGCTCCTACAATGAGCAGTTCTTC. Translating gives CASSPTGSYNEQFF.

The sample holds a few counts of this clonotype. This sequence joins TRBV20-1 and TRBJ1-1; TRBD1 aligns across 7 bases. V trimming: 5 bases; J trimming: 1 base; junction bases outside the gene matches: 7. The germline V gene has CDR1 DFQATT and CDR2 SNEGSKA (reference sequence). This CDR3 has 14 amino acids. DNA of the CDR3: TGCAGTGCTCAAACAGGGGTCCCGAACACTGAAGCTTTCTTT. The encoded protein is CSAQTGVPNTEAFF.

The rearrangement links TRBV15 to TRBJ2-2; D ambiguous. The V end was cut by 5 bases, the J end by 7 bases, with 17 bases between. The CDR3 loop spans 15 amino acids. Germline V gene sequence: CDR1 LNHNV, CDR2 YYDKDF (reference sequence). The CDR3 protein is CATSGPGRPGGELFF. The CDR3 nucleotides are TGTGCCACCAGCGGCCCTGGAAGACCTGGCGGGGAGCTGTTTTTT.

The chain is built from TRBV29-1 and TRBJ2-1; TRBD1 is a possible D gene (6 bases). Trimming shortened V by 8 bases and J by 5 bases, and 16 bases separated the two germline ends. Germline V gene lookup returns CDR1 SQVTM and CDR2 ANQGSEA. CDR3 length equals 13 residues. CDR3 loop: CSSSGDINNEQFF. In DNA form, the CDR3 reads TGCAGCTCATCAGGGGACATAAACAATGAGCAGTTCTTC.

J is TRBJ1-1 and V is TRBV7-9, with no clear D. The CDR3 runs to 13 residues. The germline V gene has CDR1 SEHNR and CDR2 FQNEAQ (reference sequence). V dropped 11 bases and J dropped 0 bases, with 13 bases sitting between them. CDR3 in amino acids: CAGAAAMNTEAFF. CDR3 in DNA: TGTGCCGGCGCAGCCGCCATGAACACTGAAGCTTTCTTT.

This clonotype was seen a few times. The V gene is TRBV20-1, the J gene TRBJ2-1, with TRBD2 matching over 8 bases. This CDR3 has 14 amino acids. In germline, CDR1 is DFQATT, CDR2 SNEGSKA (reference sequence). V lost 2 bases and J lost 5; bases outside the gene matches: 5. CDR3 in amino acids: CSARFVAGHNEQFF. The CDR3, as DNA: TGCAGTGCTAGATTTGTAGCGGGGCACAATGAGCAGTTCTTC.

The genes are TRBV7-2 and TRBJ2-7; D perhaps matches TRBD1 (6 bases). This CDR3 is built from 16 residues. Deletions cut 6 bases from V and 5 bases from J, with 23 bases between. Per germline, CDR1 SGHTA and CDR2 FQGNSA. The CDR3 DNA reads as TGTGCCAGCAGTAAATCAGGGGCCGTACGCAGTGACGAGCAGTACGTC. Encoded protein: CASSKSGAVRSDEQYV.